This TCR beta chain was sequenced for a study of Tregs in tolerant kidney transplant recipients. A remark on this clone: What it recognizes is unknown.

Overall study findings and caveats: Tregs expanded with activated donor B cells seemed most donor-specific. Some patients' samples used different primers over time, so nucleotide sequences weren't comparable. No direct test of biological reproducibility was done here. Few patients were studied, so findings need validation in larger groups.

V was clipped by 4 bases and J by 0 bases, with 22 bases between them. CDR1 MNHNS and CDR2 SASEGT come from the germline V gene. The CDR3 loop spans 19 amino acids. The nonmyeloablative bone marrow transplants came from related graft donors, with transient mixed chimerism. Libraries were prepared by immunoSEQ multiplex PCR; TCRdb keeps only in-frame clonotypes and omits some of them. The profile covers tens of thousands of clones, with about 89% appearing a single time and more than 3% taken by the ten largest. This specimen consisted of CD4+ T cells from blood (PBMCs), obtained 6 months after the transplant. The sequence was obtained from a human patient who received a combined kidney and bone marrow transplant. The T cells may come from the graft donor. This chain uses TRBV6-1 with TRBJ2-4; D gene unclear. The CDR3 sequence is CASSVQLPRQPLAKNIQYF. CDR3 nucleotide sequence: TGTGCCAGCAGTGTTCAGCTCCCGCGGCAGCCCCTAGCCAAAAACATTCAGTACTTC.